Shown below are 30 T cell receptor beta chains from a single sample sequenced in a study of shared clonotypes between healthy human individuals. Assay: immunoSEQ multiplex PCR; the TCRdb copy retains only in-frame clones and omits some. The sample records 2.3 million or so clones, 80% to 95% being singletons. Material for sequencing was naive CD4+ T cells from PBMCs. The subset denotes: CD45RA+ positively selected. The receptor source for this set is a man aged 18 to 29 in good health. Some clones in this sample may be carry-over from other donors' samples.

The chain has TRBV5-4 and TRBJ2-1; 14 bases are a match to TRBD2. The CDR3 is made up of 15 amino acids. The V gene end was trimmed by 3 bases and the J gene end by 9 bases; junction bases not matched to a gene: 5. Germline V gives CDR1 SGHNT, CDR2 YYREEE (reference sequence). The CDR3 DNA reads as TGTGCCAGCAGCTCGACTAGCGGGAGGGCGTCTGAGCAGTTCTTC. It encodes CASSSTSGRASEQFF.

This chain uses TRBV6-5 with TRBJ2-5, with TRBD2 as a possible D gene (5 bases). This CDR3 is 12 amino acids long. Germline V gene data show CDR1 as MNHEY and CDR2 as SVGAGI. With 8 bases removed from V and 4 bases from J, the gap between germline ends came to 11 bases. The CDR3 bases are TGTGCCAGCCATGAGCGGTTAGAGACCCAGTACTTC. As protein: CASHERLETQYF.

Only one count was recorded for this clone. The chain combines TRBV19 with TRBJ2-1; 8 nucleotides align to TRBD2. J was trimmed by 2 bases and V by 5 bases; bases with no gene match: 2. The CDR3 extends over 14 amino acids. Germline V lookup: CDR1 LNHDA, CDR2 SQIVND (reference sequence). The CDR3, as DNA: TGTGCCAGTAGTGTAGCGGGAACCTACAATGAGCAGTTCTTC. Its translation is CASSVAGTYNEQFF.

V usage is TRBV27 and J usage is TRBJ1-1, with D possibly matching TRBD1 (5 bases). V dropped 3 bases and J dropped 4 bases, with 9 bases sitting between them. Germline CDR1 MNHEY, CDR2 SMNVEV (reference sequence). The CDR3 contains 13 residues. Here the CDR3 reads CASSFRQFTEAFF. The CDR3 nucleotides are TGTGCCAGCAGTTTTAGACAGTTCACTGAAGCTTTCTTT.

The chain uses TRBV5-4 and TRBJ1-4; weak D call: TRBD1 (6 bases). V was shortened by 4 bases and J by 3 bases, with 10 bases between the two germline ends. Germline CDR1 and CDR2: SGHNT and YYREEE (reference sequence). The CDR3 is 14 residues long. The CDR3, as DNA: TGTGCCAGCAGCACGGGGGCAGCTAATGAAAAACTGTTTTTT. It encodes CASSTGAANEKLFF.

This clone was observed a single time. The V call is TRBV29-1, the J call TRBJ2-3; D not certain. This CDR3 contains 10 residues. V dropped 7 bases and J dropped 5 bases, with 7 bases sitting between them. CDR1 and CDR2 from the germline V gene are SQVTM and ANQGSEA. The CDR3 loop reads CSAEEDTQYF. The CDR3 DNA reads as TGCAGCGCTGAGGAAGATACGCAGTATTTT.

Points on this clone: This same CDR3 is encoded by further DNA sequences in the sample. The chain combines TRBV11-3 with TRBJ2-3; TRBD2 agrees at 9 bases. Per the germline V gene, CDR1 is SGHNT and CDR2 is YENEEA. The V gene end was trimmed by 5 bases and the J gene end by 3 bases; junction bases not matched to a gene: 3. The CDR3 totals 14 residues. The CDR3 here is CASSRGRGTDTQYF. For the CDR3, the DNA is TGTGCCAGCAGCCGCGGGAGGGGGACAGATACGCAGTATTTT.

The rearrangement links TRBV27 to TRBJ2-7; 9 nucleotides align to TRBD1. V shed 6 bases, J shed 4 bases, and the junction held 16 bases outside the gene matches. Germline V gene sequence: CDR1 MNHEY, CDR2 SMNVEV (reference sequence). The CDR3 consists of 17 residues. The CDR3, as DNA: TGTGCCAGCAGAACCTATACGCAAGGACAGGGGAAGTACGAGCAGTACTTC. Encoded protein: CASRTYTQGQGKYEQYF.

The chain combines TRBV4-2 with TRBJ2-1; TRBD1 agrees at 9 bases. V shed 3 bases and J 9 bases; nucleotides not matched to a gene: 12. Germline CDR1 LGHNA, CDR2 YNFKEQ. The CDR3 is 16 amino acids. CDR3 sequence: CASSHPGTGRRVEQFF. DNA for the CDR3: TGTGCCAGCAGCCACCCCGGGACAGGGAGGAGGGTTGAGCAGTTCTTC.

V is TRBV7-3 and J is TRBJ1-3; tentative D call: TRBD1 (5 bases). The CDR3 is 15 residues long. The germline gives CDR1 SGHTA, CDR2 FQGTGA. Trimming left V 1 base short and J 2 bases short, with 9 bases between. The CDR3 spells CASSLSRDPGNTIYF. CDR3 DNA sequence: TGTGCCAGCAGCTTAAGTAGGGACCCTGGAAACACCATATATTTT. Using reference TRBV7-3 and TRBJ1-3 for the parts outside the CDR3, the full variable domain is GAGVSQTPSNKVTEKGKYVELRCDPISGHTALYWYRQSLGQGPEFLIYFQGTGAADDSGLPNDRFFAVRPEGSVSTLKIQRTERGDSAVYLCASSLSRDPGNTIYFGEGSWLTVV.

The chain couples TRBV7-9 to TRBJ1-2; D is perhaps TRBD1 (5 bases). Looked up from germline, CDR1 is SEHNR and CDR2 is FQNEAQ (reference sequence). The CDR3 loop spans 14 amino acids. Trimming left V 3 bases short and J 8 bases short, with 16 bases between. This chain's CDR3 is CASSFRGEVMGYTF. CDR3 in DNA: TGTGCCAGCAGCTTTCGGGGGGAAGTTATGGGCTACACCTTC.

This rearrangement joins TRBV5-6 to TRBJ2-2; D is unclear. V gave up 1 base and J gave up 5 bases, with 3 bases separating them. This CDR3 is 12 amino acids long. CDR1 and CDR2 (germline): SGHDT, YYEEEE. CDR3 in amino acids: CASSLPTGELFF. Here the CDR3 DNA reads TGTGCCAGCAGCTTGCCTACCGGGGAGCTGTTTTTT. Full variable domain (outside the CDR3, taken from reference TRBV5-6 and TRBJ2-2): DAGVTQSPTHLIKTRGQQVTLRCSPKSGHDTVSWYQQALGQGPQFIFQYYEEEERQRGNFPDRFSGHQFPNYSSELNVNALLLGDSALYLCASSLPTGELFFGEGSRLTVL.

This clone has just a few counts. The V and J genes are TRBV4-2 and TRBJ2-7; D uncertain. Trimming left V 0 bases short and J 1 base short, with 7 bases between. The CDR3 length is 14 residues. The germline gives CDR1 LGHNA, CDR2 YNFKEQ. Here the CDR3 reads CASSQEERSYEQYF. In nucleotides, the CDR3 is TGTGCCAGCAGCCAAGAGGAACGATCCTACGAGCAGTACTTC.

J is TRBJ2-7 and V is TRBV6-1, with D perhaps matching TRBD2 (6 bases). The CDR3 consists of 14 residues. V lost 2 bases, J lost 3 bases, and 11 bases lay in between. The germline V gene encodes CDR1 MNHNS and CDR2 SASEGT. The CDR3: CASSETSLNYEQYF. In nucleotides, the CDR3 is TGTGCCAGCAGTGAAACTAGCCTTAACTACGAGCAGTACTTC.

V gene TRBV5-6 combines with J gene TRBJ1-5, with D uncertain. The V gene lost 2 bases and the J gene lost 3 bases, with 9 bases spanning the gap. Germline V gene sequence: CDR1 SGHDT, CDR2 YYEEEE. The CDR3 contains 14 residues. The CDR3: CASSLWGNNQPQHF. CDR3 nucleotides: TGTGCCAGCAGCTTATGGGGTAACAATCAGCCCCAGCATTTT.

As concerns this clone: The same CDR3 arises from other DNA sequences in this sample as well. CDR3 bases: TGTGCCAGCTCACCCAGGACTAGCGGAGACTACAATGAGCAGTTCTTC. Translating gives CASSPRTSGDYNEQFF. The V call is TRBV18, the J call TRBJ2-1; 10 positions match TRBD2. CDR1 KGHSH and CDR2 LQKENI come from the germline V gene. Losses at the gene ends were 3 bases for V and 3 bases for J; bases not matched to a gene: 5. The CDR3 covers 16 residues.

The chain recombines TRBV9 with TRBJ1-4; 9 bases agree with TRBD1. Germline V CDR1 and CDR2: SGDLS, YYNGEE. CDR3 length: 15 residues. V lost 3 bases, J lost 6 bases, and 6 bases stayed unmatched. The CDR3 spells CASSEGTGRDEKLFF. DNA of the CDR3: TGTGCCAGCAGCGAAGGGACAGGGCGGGATGAAAAACTGTTTTTT.

As to this clone: Other DNA sequences in the sample encode the same CDR3. The rearrangement joins TRBV5-1 to TRBJ2-6; D uncertain. The V and J ends lost 0 bases and 1 base respectively, with 5 bases between them. There are 15 residues in the CDR3. Germline CDR1 is SGHRS and CDR2 is YFSETQ. The CDR3 loop reads CASSLGSSGANVLTF. The DNA for the CDR3 is TGCGCCAGCAGCTTGGGGAGTTCTGGGGCCAACGTCCTGACTTTC.

J is TRBJ2-1 and V is TRBV5-4; 9 positions match TRBD2. There are 15 residues in the CDR3. V dropped 2 bases and J dropped 5; count of bases not matched to a gene: 5. CDR1 SGHNT and CDR2 YYREEE come from the germline V gene (reference sequence). The DNA for the CDR3 is TGTGCCAGCAGCTTCGGACTAGCGACTAACAATGAGCAGTTCTTC. Translation: CASSFGLATNNEQFF.

J is TRBJ1-4 and V is TRBV5-4, with D perhaps TRBD1 (5 bases). V was shortened by 0 bases and J by 6 bases, with 12 bases between the two germline ends. This CDR3 contains 15 residues. Germline CDR1 is SGHNT and CDR2 is YYREEE (reference sequence). The CDR3: CASSLAAGLDEKLFF. The CDR3 DNA is TGTGCCAGCAGCTTGGCAGCGGGGCTTGATGAAAAACTGTTTTTT.

The chain couples TRBV5-1 to TRBJ2-2; D uncertain. This CDR3 is built from 13 residues. The germline V gene encodes CDR1 SGHRS and CDR2 YFSETQ. Trimming shortened V by 4 bases and J by 6 bases, and 10 bases separated the two germline ends. CDR3 nucleotides: TGCGCCAGCAGCCCACAGAGTTCCGGGGAGCTGTTTTTT. Its translation is CASSPQSSGELFF.

The CDR3 protein is CASSPHLNYGYTF. The CDR3 DNA follows: TGTGCCAGCAGCCCGCATCTTAACTATGGCTACACCTTC. The rearrangement joins TRBV6-5 to TRBJ1-2; no definite D call. This CDR3 has 13 amino acids. Trimming removed 6 bases from V and 1 base from J, with 9 bases in between. Germline-derived CDR1 and CDR2 are MNHEY and SVGAGI.

The chain combines TRBV10-1 with TRBJ2-7; D is perhaps TRBD1 (6 bases). The CDR3 spans 11 residues. V was shortened by 9 bases and J by 7 bases, with 13 bases between the two germline ends. CDR1 and CDR2 from the germline V gene are WNHNN and SYGVQD (reference sequence). The CDR3 region has the DNA TGCGCCAGACAGGGTCCTAGGGAGCAGTACTTC. The encoded protein is CARQGPREQYF.

Note on this clone: The sample contains more than one DNA sequence encoding this CDR3. This chain joins TRBV7-9 and TRBJ2-3, with 8 bases lining up with TRBD1. The length of the CDR3 is 14 residues. Germline CDR1 SEHNR, CDR2 FQNEAQ (reference sequence). The J segment lost 3 bases and the V segment lost 2 bases, leaving 1 base of the junction unmatched. The CDR3 sequence: CASSLTGGTDTQYF. CDR3 nucleotides: TGTGCCAGCAGCTTAACAGGGGGAACAGATACGCAGTATTTT. The complete variable domain, with remaining parts taken from reference TRBV7-9 and TRBJ2-3, reads DTGVSQNPRHKITKRGQNVTFRCDPISEHNRLYWYRQTLGQGPEFLTYFQNEAQLEKSRLLSDRFSAERPKGSFSTLEIQRTEQGDSAMYLCASSLTGGTDTQYFGPGTRLTVL.

The rearrangement links TRBV5-1 to TRBJ2-5, with D possibly being TRBD2 (5 bases). The CDR3 runs to 15 residues. Per germline, CDR1 SGHRS and CDR2 YFSETQ. Trimming left V 2 bases short and J 4 bases short, with 15 bases between. The DNA of the CDR3 is TGCGCCAGCAGCTTCGCGGGCCTTCATACAGAGACCCAGTACTTC. Its protein product is CASSFAGLHTETQYF.

This clone came up once. The rearrangement uses TRBV28 and TRBJ1-2; a possible D gene is TRBD1 (6 bases). The CDR3 runs to 14 residues. Germline CDR1 reads MDHEN; CDR2 reads SYDVKM. Trimming pared 5 bases from V and 8 bases from J, leaving 18 bases between. CDR3 nucleotides: TGTGCCAGCAGTCTACATCAACGGGGGCGGGGCTACACCTTC. It encodes CASSLHQRGRGYTF.

The chain employs TRBV7-2 and TRBJ2-5, with D possibly TRBD2 on 6 matching bases. CDR1 is SGHTA and CDR2 is FQGNSA in the germline V gene. The germline V and J ends were trimmed by 4 bases and 3 bases, with 15 bases remaining between them. The CDR3 runs 15 residues. The CDR3 loop is CASSSAGTPKETQYF. Written as DNA, the CDR3 is TGTGCCAGCAGCTCGGCCGGGACTCCTAAAGAGACCCAGTACTTC. The full variable domain, rest sourced from reference TRBV7-2 and TRBJ2-5, is GAGVSQSPSNKVTEKGKDVELRCDPISGHTALYWYRQSLGQGLEFLIYFQGNSAPDKSGLPSDRFSAERTGGSVSTLTIQRTQQEDSAVYLCASSSAGTPKETQYFGPGTRLLVL.

This chain uses TRBV7-8 with TRBJ1-4, with D unresolved. This CDR3 comprises 15 residues. CDR1 is SGHVS and CDR2 is FQNEAQ in the germline V gene. Trimming left V 8 bases short and J 3 bases short, with 16 bases between. CDR3 sequence (DNA): TGTGCCAGCCAAAGCTTCGGGAACCCTAATGAAAAACTGTTTTTT. Protein product: CASQSFGNPNEKLFF.

The chain links TRBV10-1 to TRBJ1-3; 10 bases line up with TRBD1. The CDR3 is 14 amino acids. Germline trimming cut 8 bases from V and 5 bases from J; bases unmatched to any gene: 6. From germline, CDR1 is WNHNN and CDR2 SYGVQD (reference sequence). The CDR3 DNA follows: TGCGCCAGCTCGATGGACAGGGGGAGAAACACCATATATTTT. As protein: CASSMDRGRNTIYF.

The V call is TRBV7-7, the J call TRBJ1-1; D call uncertain. The CDR3 totals 13 residues. The ends were cut back, 1 base at V and 1 base at J, with 4 bases in the middle. From germline, CDR1 is SSHAT and CDR2 FNYEAQ (reference sequence). The CDR3, as DNA: TGTGCCAGCAGCTTAGTGGCGAACACTGAAGCTTTCTTT. Protein: CASSLVANTEAFF.